The 20 T cell receptor beta chains reported below all come from one sample, sequenced in a study of spatial heterogeneity in lung cancer. Time point noted: sample taken at primary tumor resection. TCRs were sequenced from unsorted whole RNA of tumor, nontumor lung or PBMC. Using its own MiXCR run on the 5' RACE reads, TCRdb lists one record per CDR3 protein. The sample yields about 10,000 distinct CDR3 sequences, 4.5% to 7% seen once. The specimen comprised PBMCs, sampled at surgery. These receptors all stem from a male donor with early-stage non-small cell lung cancer.

This clonotype came up many times. The chain has TRBV6-2 or TRBV6-3 and TRBJ1-2; D remains unclear. Germline V gene sequence: CDR1 MNHEY, CDR2 SVGEGT. The CDR3 is made up of 14 amino acids. V was clipped by 0 bases and J by 8 bases, with 13 bases between them. CDR3 DNA: TGTGCCAGCAGTTACTCGAGTCCCGGGAGCGGCTACACCTTC. It specifies CASSYSSPGSGYTF.

This clonotype was detected only a few times. The rearrangement joins TRBV28 to TRBJ2-7; D remains ambiguous. The V and J ends lost 4 bases and 3 bases respectively, with 16 bases between them. Germline V gene sequence: CDR1 MDHEN, CDR2 SYDVKM. The length of the CDR3 is 15 residues. The CDR3 DNA follows: TGTGCCAGCAGTTCAGTGAGAGTTTTGGACTACGAGCAGTACTTC. Its protein product is CASSSVRVLDYEQYF.

The table lists this clonotype with many counts. This chain joins TRBV7-9 and TRBJ2-6; D is uncertain. Germline loops: CDR1 SEHNR, CDR2 FQNEAQ (reference sequence). This CDR3 spans 16 amino acids. V lost 6 bases to trimming and J lost 3 bases, with 15 bases between them. CDR3 DNA sequence: TGTGCCAGCAGGGAAAAAGGACGTGATGGGGCCAACGTCCTGACTTTC. Residues: CASREKGRDGANVLTF.

This clonotype was observed at least ten times. The chain combines TRBV11-2 with TRBJ1-3; maybe TRBD1 (5 bases). V was clipped by 1 base and J by 0 bases, with 10 bases between them. CDR1 and CDR2 from the germline V gene are SGHAT and FQNNGV. The CDR3 loop spans 16 amino acids. The CDR3 nucleotides read TGTGCCAGCAGCTTAGGAGGGGCGGACTCTGGAAACACCATATATTTT. Translated: CASSLGGADSGNTIYF.

This clonotype came up many times. V gene TRBV20-1 combines with J gene TRBJ1-1; D not certain. Germline V lookup: CDR1 DFQATT, CDR2 SNEGSKA (reference sequence). Trimming cost V 5 bases and J 3 bases, with 10 bases left between them. The CDR3 is 12 residues long. Here the CDR3 reads CSAEPYDTEAFF. Here the CDR3 DNA reads TGCAGTGCTGAGCCCTACGACACTGAAGCTTTCTTT.

There are many counts of this clonotype. This chain uses TRBV7-2 with TRBJ2-2, with TRBD1 matching over 7 bases. V trimming: 4 bases; J trimming: 2 bases; junction bases outside the gene matches: 16. CDR1 SGHTA and CDR2 FQGNSA come from the germline V gene. The CDR3 spans 19 residues. CDR3 region: CASSYSGQDLILNTGELFF. CDR3 DNA sequence: TGTGCCAGCAGCTACTCCGGACAGGACCTCATTCTTAACACCGGGGAGCTGTTTTTT.

The table lists this clonotype with many counts. The chain is built from TRBV28 and TRBJ2-7; D not resolved. V was cut by 5 bases and J by 7 bases, with 6 bases left in between. Germline CDR1 MDHEN, CDR2 SYDVKM. There are 10 residues in the CDR3. The CDR3 nucleotides read TGTGCCAGCAGTCAGAGGGAGCAGTACTTC. Its translation: CASSQREQYF.

In its sample, this clonotype is medium-sized (0.01 to 0.1%). This rearrangement joins TRBV29-1 to TRBJ1-1; D is undetermined. V was cut by 4 bases and J by 8 bases, with 11 bases left in between. There are 11 residues in the CDR3. Germline V gene sequence: CDR1 SQVTM, CDR2 ANQGSEA. The CDR3 DNA is TGCAGCGTTGTAGACGGCAGGGAAGCTTTCTTT. It encodes CSVVDGREAFF.

Judged by abundance, this clonotype is medium-sized. This rearrangement joins TRBV29-1 to TRBJ2-3; D is ambiguous. CDR3 length: 14 amino acids. The V gene's germline CDR1 is SQVTM and CDR2 ANQGSEA. The ends were cut back, 3 bases at V and 1 base at J, with 11 bases in the middle. The CDR3 DNA follows: TGCAGCGTTGATTTCCCGCAGGGCACAGATACGCAGTATTTT. Translation gives CSVDFPQGTDTQYF.

This clonotype was picked up many times. This chain joins TRBV28 and TRBJ1-1; D is unresolved. This CDR3 contains 15 residues. In germline, CDR1 is MDHEN, CDR2 SYDVKM. V was trimmed by 4 bases and J by 0 bases, leaving 12 bases between them. The CDR3 DNA reads as TGTGCCAGCAGTTCCCACGAGAGGCTGAACACTGAAGCTTTCTTT. Translated: CASSSHERLNTEAFF.

In this sample, this clonotype turned up many times. This CDR3 reads CSVRDANYGYTF. The CDR3 DNA reads TGCAGCGTGCGGGACGCCAACTATGGCTACACCTTC. This chain connects TRBV29-1 to TRBJ1-2, with D possibly matching TRBD1 (5 bases). Germline CDR1 and CDR2: SQVTM and ANQGSEA. V lost 6 bases and J lost 2, with 10 bases in between. CDR3 length equals 12 residues.

This clonotype appeared many times. This rearrangement joins TRBV9 to TRBJ2-5; D is perhaps TRBD1 (5 bases). Per germline, CDR1 SGDLS and CDR2 YYNGEE. V dropped 4 bases and J dropped 3 bases, with 7 bases sitting between them. This CDR3 region has 12 residues. CDR3 amino acids: CASSFREETQYF. The DNA of the CDR3 is TGTGCCAGCAGCTTCAGGGAAGAGACCCAGTACTTC. The whole variable domain, remainder taken from reference TRBV9 and TRBJ2-5, is DSGVTQTPKHLITATGQRVTLRCSPRSGDLSVYWYQQSLDQGLQFLIQYYNGEERAKGNILERFSAQQFPDLHSELNLSSLELGDSALYFCASSFREETQYFGPGTRLLVL.

In this sample, this clonotype is medium-sized. J is TRBJ2-1 and V is TRBV7-3, with TRBD2 identical over 7 bases. Germline V gives CDR1 SGHTA, CDR2 FQGTGA. The CDR3 consists of 15 residues. V lost 6 bases and J lost 2; bases outside the gene matches: 7. As DNA, the CDR3 is TGTGCCAGCAGTATAGCCGGGACTACCTACAATGAGCAGTTCTTC. It specifies CASSIAGTTYNEQFF.

The CDR3 DNA reads TGTGCCAGCAGGGACCACAAGCCCGATGAGCAGTTCTTC. It yields the protein CASRDHKPDEQFF. The V gene is TRBV6-2 or TRBV6-3, the J gene TRBJ2-1, with D unclear. Germline V gene data show CDR1 as MNHEY and CDR2 as SVGEGT. The V end was cut by 6 bases, the J end by 8 bases, with 14 bases between. There are 13 residues in the CDR3.

This clonotype was seen at least ten times. This chain connects TRBV12-3 or TRBV12-4 to TRBJ1-2; no definite D call. The ends were cut back, 1 base at V and 3 bases at J, with 6 bases in the middle. The CDR3 spans 13 residues. This chain's CDR3 is CASSLDNYYGYTF. The CDR3 coding sequence is TGTGCCAGCAGTTTAGACAACTACTATGGCTACACCTTC.

This clonotype was detected ten times or more. This sequence joins TRBV28 and TRBJ2-7; D is uncertain. The germline CDR1 and CDR2 sequences are MDHEN and SYDVKM. V gave up 1 base and J gave up 2 bases, with 9 bases separating them. The CDR3 has 14 residues. The chain's CDR3 is CASSLSTEAYEQYF. The CDR3 region has the DNA TGTGCCAGCAGTTTATCAACGGAAGCCTACGAGCAGTACTTC.

V usage is TRBV29-1 and J usage is TRBJ2-1, with 7 bases that match TRBD1. With V trimmed by 6 bases and J by 4 bases, 15 bases remained unmatched. Germline loops: CDR1 SQVTM, CDR2 ANQGSEA. The CDR3 covers 16 residues. The CDR3 DNA reads TGCAGCGTGGGGGTTTACCGGGACAGCACTTACAATGAGCAGTTCTTC. Translation gives CSVGVYRDSTYNEQFF.

This clonotype was recorded many times. This rearrangement joins TRBV6-6 to TRBJ1-5; weak D call: TRBD1 (6 bases). Germline CDR1 MNHNY, CDR2 SVGAGI (reference sequence). The CDR3 consists of 16 residues. V dropped 0 bases and J dropped 2 bases, with 11 bases sitting between them. The CDR3 DNA sequence: TGTGCCAGCAGTTACTCTCTCAGGGGCCGCAATCAGCCCCAGCATTTT. This translates into CASSYSLRGRNQPQHF.

This clonotype has only a few counts. This chain links TRBV12-3 or TRBV12-4 with TRBJ2-1; 9 bases map to TRBD1. The ends lost 5 bases at V and 2 bases at J; junction bases unmatched: 4. The CDR3 covers 15 residues. The CDR3 region has the DNA TGTGCCAGCAGTGAGGACAGGGGAGCCTACAATGAGCAGTTCTTC. Translating gives CASSEDRGAYNEQFF.

This clonotype has a count of ten or more. The J gene is TRBJ1-5, the V gene TRBV12-3 or TRBV12-4, with D tentatively TRBD1 (5 bases). CDR3 length: 13 residues. V lost 3 bases to trimming and J lost 6 bases, with 9 bases between them. The CDR3 spells CASSLVRVQPQHF. CDR3 coding DNA: TGTGCCAGCAGTTTGGTCAGGGTTCAGCCCCAGCATTTT.